What follows is one T cell receptor beta chain and its context. The same CDR3 arises from other DNA sequences in this sample as well. Symptom resolution, clearance, or two negative PCRs marked the recovered donors of Cohort 3. In the study's own analysis: Counts of nucleated cells, estimated from reference gene primer amplification, were obtained. Generated by immunoSEQ multiplex PCR, the TCRdb table keeps only in-frame clones and is missing some. The V and J calls and clone size are taken from that table; D and trimming were inferred from the DNA. The sample shows over 200,000 clones, under 90% of them seen only once. This record comes from a study of blood T cell repertoires in COVID-19. Study in general: The United States, Italy and Spain supplied acute and convalescent COVID-19 samples.

V gave up 4 bases and J gave up 6 bases; unmatched junction bases: 5. This CDR3 contains 14 residues. Looked up from germline, CDR1 is SGHRS and CDR2 is YFSETQ. This TCR was recovered from a man aged 60 to 69 who had recovered from COVID-19. The rearrangement links TRBV5-1 to TRBJ1-4, with 8 positions matching TRBD1. The sequenced sample was PBMCs or T cells enriched from blood (not recorded which). The CDR3 nucleotides are TGCGCCAGCAGCACCGGGACAGGATATGAAAAACTGTTTTTT. Encoded protein: CASSTGTGYEKLFF.